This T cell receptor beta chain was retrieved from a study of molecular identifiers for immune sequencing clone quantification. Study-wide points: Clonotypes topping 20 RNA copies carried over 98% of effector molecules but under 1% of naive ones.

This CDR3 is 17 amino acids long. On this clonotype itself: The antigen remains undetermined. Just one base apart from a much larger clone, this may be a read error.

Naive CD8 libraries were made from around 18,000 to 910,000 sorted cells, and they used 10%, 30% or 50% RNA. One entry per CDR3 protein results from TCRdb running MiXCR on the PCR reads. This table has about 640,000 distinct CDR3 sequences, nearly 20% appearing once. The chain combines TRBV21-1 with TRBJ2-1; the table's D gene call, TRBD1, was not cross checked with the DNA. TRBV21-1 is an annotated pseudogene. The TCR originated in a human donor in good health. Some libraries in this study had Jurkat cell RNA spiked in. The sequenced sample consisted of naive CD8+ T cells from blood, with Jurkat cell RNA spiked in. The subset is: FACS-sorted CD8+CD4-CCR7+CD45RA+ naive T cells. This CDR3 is CASSDGSRAGVHNEQFF. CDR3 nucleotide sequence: TGTGCCAGCAGCGATGGTTCGCGGGCAGGGGTCCACAATGAGCAGTTCTTC.